This T cell receptor (beta chain) was sequenced during a study of blood T cell repertoires in COVID-19. Some clones are missing from TCRdb's copy, which holds only in-frame ones; the method was immunoSEQ multiplex PCR. The profile covers around 63,000 clones, with 84% appearing a single time and about 16% taken by the ten largest. With 9 bases removed from V and 0 bases from J, the gap between germline ends came to 12 bases. Germline V gene lookup returns CDR1 LGHNT and CDR2 FRNRAP. The length of the CDR3 is 13 residues. Recruited during active infection, patients (from Seattle) were subsequently followed longitudinally.

This sequence joins TRBV12-5 and TRBJ2-7; possibly TRBD1 for D (5 bases). Sequencing was done on a sample of peripheral blood. The TCR comes from a man between 60 and 70 years old with COVID-19, enrolled during active disease. The CDR3 protein is CARDFRGSYEQYF. In nucleotides, the CDR3 is TGTGCTAGAGACTTTAGGGGCTCCTACGAGCAGTACTTC.